The 25 T cell receptor beta chains in this list originate from one sample, sequenced in a study of blood T cell repertoires in COVID-19. Libraries were prepared by immunoSEQ multiplex PCR; TCRdb keeps only in-frame clonotypes and omits some of them. The sample contains about 200,000 clones, more than 65% of which appear only once. Sequencing used PBMCs or T cells enriched from blood (not recorded which). These receptors all come from a woman in her fifties or sixties with acute COVID-19.

J is TRBJ2-7 and V is TRBV7-8; 7 nucleotides line up with TRBD1. Looked up from germline, CDR1 is SGHVS and CDR2 is FQNEAQ. CDR3 size: 14 residues. Trimming took 2 bases from V and 2 from J; bases not matched to a gene: 3. DNA for the CDR3: TGTGCCAGCAGCTTACGCGGACAGGCCTACGAGCAGTACGTC. It translates to CASSLRGQAYEQYV.

This chain joins TRBV11-2 and TRBJ1-2; TRBD1 might be the D (5 bases). The CDR3 has 13 amino acids. Trimming pared 3 bases from V and 4 bases from J, leaving 9 bases between. From germline, CDR1 is SGHAT and CDR2 FQNNGV. This CDR3 is CASSLADIYGYTF. The DNA of the CDR3 is TGTGCCAGCAGCTTGGCGGACATCTATGGCTACACCTTC.

The chain is built from TRBV27 and TRBJ1-4; D is undetermined. From germline, CDR1 is MNHEY and CDR2 SMNVEV (reference sequence). This CDR3 is built from 12 residues. Trimming stripped 8 bases from V and 5 bases from J, with 9 bases between. CDR3 sequence (DNA): TGTGCCAGCTCCGGGTTAAATGAAAAACTGTTTTTT. Its translation: CASSGLNEKLFF.

This chain uses TRBV4-1 with TRBJ2-5; a possible D gene is TRBD2 (5 bases). Germline V lookup: CDR1 MGHRA, CDR2 YSYEKL. The germline V and J ends were trimmed by 6 bases and 5 bases, with 22 bases remaining between them. The length of the CDR3 is 16 residues. CDR3 DNA sequence: TGCGCCAGCAGGGGAACTAGTCGGAGTGGTACGGAGACCCAGTACTTC. It translates to CASRGTSRSGTETQYF.

V gene TRBV5-6 combines with J gene TRBJ1-1; 11 nucleotides line up with TRBD1. CDR3 length equals 15 residues. The ends lost 0 bases at V and 4 bases at J; junction bases unmatched: 2. Germline V lookup: CDR1 SGHDT, CDR2 YYEEEE. CDR3 region: CASSLVGTGGTEAFF. The CDR3 region has the DNA TGTGCCAGCAGCTTGGTAGGGACAGGGGGCACTGAAGCTTTCTTT.

The rearrangement joins TRBV6-5 to TRBJ2-5, with a weak D call TRBD2 (6 bases). CDR3 length: 14 residues. The germline V gene has CDR1 MNHEY and CDR2 SVGAGI. V lost 2 bases and J lost 5, with 12 bases in between. The CDR3 region has the DNA TGTGCCAGCAGTTACAACGCGGGGTCCGAGACCCAGTACTTC. It codes for CASSYNAGSETQYF.

This clone showed up just a few times. This chain joins TRBV5-4 and TRBJ2-1; TRBD2 might be the D (6 bases). CDR3 length equals 16 residues. Germline values: CDR1 SGHNT, CDR2 YYREEE (reference sequence). The germline V and J ends were trimmed by 4 bases and 4 bases, with 18 bases remaining between them. The CDR3 spells CASSLLSGTLYNEQFF. The CDR3 DNA reads TGTGCCAGCAGCCTACTATCGGGGACTCTATACAATGAGCAGTTCTTC.

The genes are TRBV7-2 and TRBJ2-5; 8 bases align to TRBD2. The V gene end was trimmed by 4 bases and the J gene end by 7 bases; junction bases not matched to a gene: 14. CDR3 length: 16 residues. In germline, CDR1 is SGHTA, CDR2 FQGNSA. CDR3 in amino acids: CASSSEAGASGLTQYF. The DNA of the CDR3 is TGTGCCAGCAGCTCCGAAGCGGGGGCCAGTGGGTTGACCCAGTACTTC.

This clone was observed a handful of times. This chain links TRBV12-3 or TRBV12-4 with TRBJ1-2; D is undetermined. The CDR3 contains 12 residues. V gave up 8 bases and J gave up 5 bases, with 12 bases separating them. The CDR3: CASALVGYGYTF. DNA of the CDR3: TGTGCCAGCGCTCTAGTGGGTTATGGCTACACCTTC.

The chain uses TRBV5-1 and TRBJ1-1, with D perhaps matching TRBD1 (5 bases). This CDR3 contains 13 residues. The germline gives CDR1 SGHRS, CDR2 YFSETQ. Trimming removed 1 base from V and 3 bases from J, with 7 bases in between. CDR3 sequence reads: CASSLKGDTEAFF. The CDR3 nucleotides read TGCGCCAGCAGCTTGAAAGGGGACACTGAAGCTTTCTTT.

The rearrangement joins TRBV7-9 to TRBJ1-2; 10 bases match TRBD1. Germline-derived CDR1 and CDR2 are SEHNR and FQNEAQ (reference sequence). The V and J ends lost 2 bases and 4 bases, in that order; junction bases with no gene match: 7. This CDR3 has 16 residues. The CDR3 sequence: CASSLSSGQGIYGYTF. In DNA form, the CDR3 reads TGTGCCAGCAGCTTATCATCGGGACAGGGGATCTATGGCTACACCTTC.

The J gene is TRBJ1-2, the V gene TRBV10-2; D unresolved. V gave up 8 bases and J gave up 5 bases, with 18 bases separating them. Germline lookup yields CDR1 WSHSY and CDR2 SAAADI. The CDR3 runs to 14 residues. The CDR3: CASQSGLGGYGYTF. The DNA for the CDR3 is TGCGCCAGCCAAAGCGGACTCGGAGGGTATGGCTACACCTTC.

The chain couples TRBV3-1 (or the pseudogene TRBV3-2) to TRBJ2-3; TRBD2 matches at 10 bases. Germline values: CDR1 LGHDT, CDR2 YNNKEL (reference sequence). V shed 8 bases and J 1 base; nucleotides not matched to a gene: 3. CDR3 size: 14 residues. The CDR3 coding sequence is TGTGCCAGCTCAAGCGGGGGGGGCACAGATACGCAGTATTTT. Its translation: CASSSGGGTDTQYF.

Comment on this clone: Other nucleotide sequences from this sample produce the same CDR3. The J gene is TRBJ1-2, the V gene TRBV28; possible D gene TRBD1, 6 bases. The V and J ends lost 4 bases and 2 bases respectively, with 8 bases between them. Germline assignment: CDR1 MDHEN and CDR2 SYDVKM. CDR3 length equals 13 residues. The DNA for the CDR3 is TGTGCCAGCAGTTCCGGACAGAACTATGGCTACACCTTC. It yields the protein CASSSGQNYGYTF.

The J gene is TRBJ2-2, the V gene TRBV4-1; a weak D match, TRBD1 (6 bases). Germline V gene lookup returns CDR1 MGHRA and CDR2 YSYEKL. The V and J ends lost 0 bases and 0 bases respectively, with 17 bases between them. The CDR3 contains 19 residues. CDR3: CASSQEHRDRFANTGELFF. In nucleotides, the CDR3 is TGCGCCAGCAGCCAAGAACACAGGGACCGTTTCGCGAACACCGGGGAGCTGTTTTTT.

In its sample, this clone was seen a few times. V and J are TRBV10-2 and TRBJ2-1; 8 bases map to TRBD2. This CDR3 has 15 amino acids. The germline CDR1 and CDR2 sequences are WSHSY and SAAADI. V lost 2 bases to trimming and J lost 4 bases; unmatched junction nucleotides: 4. The CDR3 is CASSELAGGYNEQFF. The CDR3 DNA is TGCGCCAGCAGTGAGCTCGCGGGGGGATACAATGAGCAGTTCTTC.

The chain combines TRBV10-3 with TRBJ2-7; TRBD2 matches 10 bases. The V segment lost 5 bases and the J segment 2 bases; nucleotides outside the gene matches: 3. CDR1 is ENHRY and CDR2 is SYGVKD in the germline V gene. This CDR3 is 14 amino acids long. This CDR3 is CAISQAGGPYEQYV. CDR3 nucleotides: TGTGCCATCAGTCAAGCGGGGGGGCCCTACGAGCAGTACGTC.

The J gene is TRBJ2-3, the V gene TRBV3-1 (or the pseudogene TRBV3-2), with TRBD1 identical over 7 bases. Germline V CDR1 and CDR2: LGHDT, YNNKEL (reference sequence). Germline trimming cut 2 bases from V and 5 bases from J; bases unmatched to any gene: 1. This CDR3 region has 13 residues. CDR3 loop: CASSQYRGDTQYF. CDR3 sequence (DNA): TGTGCCAGCAGCCAATACAGGGGAGATACGCAGTATTTT.

V usage is TRBV2 and J usage is TRBJ2-7; possible D gene TRBD1, 6 bases. Looked up from germline, CDR1 is SNHLY and CDR2 is FYNNEI. This CDR3 region has 16 residues. Deletions cut 2 bases from V and 6 bases from J, with 20 bases between. The CDR3 DNA reads as TGTGCCAGCAGTGAAAGGTGGGACACCATGTCACGCGAGCAGTACGTC. Amino acids: CASSERWDTMSREQYV.

CDR3 amino acids: CASTETGTPLNTEAFF. The DNA of the CDR3 is TGCGCCAGCACCGAAACCGGGACACCTCTGAACACTGAAGCTTTCTTT. This chain links TRBV4-1 with TRBJ1-1; TRBD1 is a possible D gene (6 bases). Trimming left V 7 bases short and J 0 bases short, with 18 bases between. Germline V gene sequence: CDR1 MGHRA, CDR2 YSYEKL. The CDR3 runs to 16 residues.

The chain carries TRBV13 and TRBJ1-2; 9 bases are a match to TRBD1. The length of the CDR3 is 13 residues. Trimming removed 4 bases from V and 7 bases from J; junction bases left unmatched: 4. Germline-derived CDR1 and CDR2 are PRHDT and FYEKMQ (reference sequence). DNA of the CDR3: TGTGCCAGCAGCTGGGGACAGGGAAGTGGCTACACCTTC. This translates into CASSWGQGSGYTF.

The chain has TRBV28 and TRBJ1-2; D is perhaps TRBD1 (6 bases). This CDR3 is 14 amino acids long. V was clipped by 6 bases and J by 3 bases, with 14 bases between them. Looked up from germline, CDR1 is MDHEN and CDR2 is SYDVKM. CDR3 amino acids: CASRPPDRDYGYTF. CDR3 sequence (DNA): TGTGCCAGCAGACCCCCGGACAGAGACTATGGCTACACCTTC.

The chain recombines TRBV6-2 or TRBV6-3 with TRBJ1-5, with D possibly matching TRBD1 (6 bases). The CDR3 runs to 16 residues. The ends were cut back, 5 bases at V and 3 bases at J, with 17 bases in the middle. Germline V gene lookup returns CDR1 MNHEY and CDR2 SVGEGT. DNA of the CDR3: TGTGCCAGCAGTCCCGGGGGGGGGCGTGCCAATCAGCCCCAGCATTTT. Translation: CASSPGGGRANQPQHF.

V usage is TRBV4-3 and J usage is TRBJ1-2; 10 bases match TRBD1. Germline CDR1 is LGHNA and CDR2 is YSLEER. This CDR3 comprises 15 residues. J gave up 4 bases and V 5 bases, and 7 bases lay outside the gene matches. DNA of the CDR3: TGCGCCAGCAGCTTCTTAAGACAGGGGGCCTATGGCTACACCTTC. Translating it yields CASSFLRQGAYGYTF.

J is TRBJ1-5 and V is TRBV6-5, with unresolved D. The V gene's germline CDR1 is MNHEY and CDR2 SVGAGI. The CDR3 is made up of 13 amino acids. Trimming left V 7 bases short and J 4 bases short, with 11 bases between. CDR3 DNA sequence: TGTGCCAGCAACTTGCAGGCTAATCAGCCCCAGCATTTT. This sequence encodes CASNLQANQPQHF.